This is a list of T cell receptor beta chains from one sample in a study of cytomegalovirus exposure and HLA in healthy donors. The table came from immunoSEQ multiplex PCR; TCRdb's copy has only in-frame clones and leaves some out. This sample has fewer than 120,000 clones, with around 80% found just once. The sequenced material came from PBMCs. The receptors shown here come from a woman in her fifties or sixties in good health and CMV-seropositive. CDR3s include the opening cysteine and the closing phenylalanine or tryptophan. The order of the fields is clone size, D gene, J gene, V gene, CDR3 protein, CDR3 DNA. D genes are given only for firm matches. Not all rows give a size; the values are once, few, many and, for expanded clones, a class.

>.|TRBD2|TRBJ2-1|TRBV5-6
CASSLPSGRAWGEQFF
TGTGCCAGCAGCTTGCCTAGCGGGAGGGCCTGGGGTGAGCAGTTCTTC
>.|.|TRBJ2-5|TRBV11-2
CASSLVWGRETQYF
TGTGCCAGCAGCTTAGTCTGGGGCAGGGAGACCCAGTACTTC
>.|.|TRBJ2-4|TRBV14
CASSQETGRIRAKNIQYF
TGTGCCAGCAGCCAAGAAACAGGGCGAATTAGGGCCAAAAACATTCAGTACTTC
>.|TRBD2|TRBJ2-3|TRBV7-2
CASSSSSSGKNTQYF
TGTGCCAGCAGCTCATCCTCTAGCGGGAAGAATACGCAGTATTTT
>.|TRBD2|TRBJ2-7|TRBV2
CASRGTSGSSEQYF
TGTGCCAGCAGAGGGACTAGCGGGAGTTCCGAGCAGTACTTC
>.|TRBD1|TRBJ2-1|TRBV5-1
CASAGQGANEQFF
TGCGCCAGCGCAGGACAGGGGGCTAATGAGCAGTTCTTC
>.|.|TRBJ1-2|TRBV2
CASSDFAEDYYTF
TGTGCCAGCAGTGATTTCGCGGAAGATTACTACACCTTC
>.|TRBD1|TRBJ1-4|TRBV19
CASSIKGQGSREKLFF
TGTGCCAGTAGTATAAAGGGACAGGGCTCCCGTGAAAAACTGTTTTTT
>.|.|TRBJ2-1|TRBV10-1
CAIGEEQFF
TGCGCCATCGGGGAGGAGCAGTTCTTC
>.|.|TRBJ1-5|TRBV28
CASRPLKIRGSQPQHF
TGTGCCAGCAGACCTCTTAAAATCAGGGGAAGTCAGCCCCAGCATTTT
>.|TRBD1|TRBJ1-4|TRBV7-2
CASSDRGPGTNEKLFF
TGTGCCAGCAGCGACAGGGGGCCGGGGACTAATGAAAAACTGTTTTTT
>.|TRBD2|TRBJ2-7|TRBV30
CAWSRSSGPYEQYF
TGTGCCTGGAGTAGATCTAGCGGACCCTACGAGCAGTACTTC
>few|.|TRBJ2-1|TRBV5-1
CASSLSVTNNEQFF
TGCGCCAGCAGCTTGTCAGTGACAAACAATGAGCAGTTCTTC
>.|TRBD2|TRBJ2-7|TRBV2
CASGQNSGASYEQYF
TGTGCCAGCGGACAGAATAGCGGGGCCTCCTACGAGCAGTACTTC
>once|TRBD1|TRBJ1-1|TRBV28
CASRGTGVANTEAFF
TGTGCCAGCAGAGGGACAGGGGTCGCGAACACTGAAGCTTTCTTT
>.|TRBD1|TRBJ2-7|TRBV5-1
CASSPTGTGSYEQYF
TGCGCCAGCAGCCCTACCGGGACAGGGTCCTACGAGCAGTACTTC
>.|.|TRBJ1-1|TRBV28
CASSSAGTFHTEAFF
TGTGCCAGCAGTTCGGCAGGGACATTCCACACTGAAGCTTTCTTT
>.|.|TRBJ2-1|TRBV19
CASSILPPYNEQFF
TGTGCCAGTAGTATACTTCCCCCCTACAATGAGCAGTTCTTC
>few|TRBD1|TRBJ2-4|TRBV15
CATSRAGQGALTVGLAKNIQYF
TGTGCCACCAGCAGAGCGGGACAGGGGGCTCTTACTGTTGGACTAGCCAAAAACATTCAGTACTTC
>.|.|TRBJ1-1|TRBV28
CASSLRQDKKRDTEAFF
TGTGCCAGCAGTTTAAGACAGGATAAAAAACGGGACACTGAAGCTTTCTTT
>.|.|TRBJ1-2|TRBV9
CASSVGQASREVRGYTF
TGTGCCAGCAGCGTAGGACAGGCCTCCCGAGAGGTGCGCGGCTACACCTTC
>.|.|TRBJ2-1|TRBV11-3
CASSLDQAGSNNYNEQFF
TGTGCCAGCAGCTTAGATCAAGCGGGCTCTAACAACTACAATGAGCAGTTCTTC
>few|.|TRBJ1-2|TRBV4-1
CASSLYGGSGYTF
TGCGCCAGCAGCCTCTACGGGGGGTCTGGCTACACCTTC
>.|TRBD1|TRBJ2-5|TRBV9
CASRRGSGQSGETQYF
TGTGCCAGCAGGAGAGGGTCGGGACAGAGTGGAGAGACCCAGTACTTC
>few|TRBD1|TRBJ2-7|TRBV7-6
CASSFHLGQGGSYEQYF
TGTGCCAGCAGCTTCCACCTTGGACAGGGGGGGAGCTACGAGCAGTACTTC
>.|TRBD1|TRBJ2-5|TRBV4-1
CASSQVGTGEETQYF
TGCGCCAGCAGCCAAGTAGGTACAGGGGAAGAGACCCAGTACTTC
>.|.|TRBJ1-5|TRBV6-5
CASSYSQAANQPQHF
TGTGCCAGCAGTTACTCGCAGGCAGCTAATCAGCCCCAGCATTTT
>few|.|TRBJ1-2|TRBV6-5
CASSYSRMHGYTF
TGTGCCAGCAGTTACTCCAGGATGCATGGCTACACCTTC
>.|.|TRBJ1-5|TRBV5-6
CASSLGGSNQPQHF
TGTGCCAGCAGCTTAGGGGGTAGCAATCAGCCCCAGCATTTT
>.|TRBD2|TRBJ2-7|TRBV7-2
CASSLVVLAGVFEQYF
TGTGCCAGCAGCTTAGTTGTACTAGCGGGAGTTTTCGAGCAGTACTTC
>.|TRBD2|TRBJ2-3|TRBV9
CASSVLSGRTVDTQYF
TGTGCCAGCAGCGTCCTTAGCGGGAGAACGGTAGATACGCAGTATTTT
>.|.|TRBJ1-1|TRBV30
CAWSRKSTLVPFF
TGTGCCTGGAGCAGGAAATCAACACTTGTCCCTTTCTTT
>few|.|TRBJ2-4|TRBV4-1
CASSQLRLAKNIQYF
TGCGCCAGCAGCCAACTAAGACTAGCCAAAAACATTCAGTACTTC
>.|.|TRBJ2-3|TRBV29-1
CSAGAGGGTDTQYF
TGCAGCGCCGGAGCCGGTGGAGGCACAGATACGCAGTATTTT
>.|TRBD2|TRBJ2-7|TRBV5-1
CASREVGSGTLEQYF
TGCGCCAGCAGGGAGGTGGGAAGCGGGACCCTCGAGCAGTACTTC
>.|.|TRBJ2-3|TRBV7-2
CASSLETASTDAQYF
TGTGCCAGCAGCTTAGAAACAGCTAGCACAGATGCGCAGTATTTT
>once|TRBD1|TRBJ1-1|TRBV6-4
CASSDSPGGYTEAFF
TGTGCCAGCAGTGACTCCCCAGGGGGATACACTGAAGCTTTCTTT
>.|TRBD2|TRBJ2-1|TRBV4-2
CASSRRTSGREPNEQFF
TGTGCCAGCAGCCGGAGGACTAGCGGGAGAGAGCCAAATGAGCAGTTCTTC
>.|.|TRBJ1-5|TRBV7-9
CASSLERDQPQHF
TGTGCCAGCAGCTTAGAGCGAGATCAGCCCCAGCATTTT
>.|TRBD2|TRBJ2-3|TRBV5-6
CASSSIRAGGSGDTQYF
TGTGCCAGCAGCTCCATTAGGGCGGGAGGGTCTGGAGATACGCAGTATTTT
>.|TRBD2|TRBJ2-7|TRBV9
CASSVASGNYEQYF
TGTGCCAGCAGCGTTGCTAGCGGGAACTACGAGCAGTACTTC
>few|TRBD1|TRBJ1-5|TRBV10-3
CAISQGERINQPQHF
TGTGCCATCAGCCAGGGGGAAAGAATCAATCAGCCCCAGCATTTT
>.|TRBD2|TRBJ2-5|TRBV7-9
CSSSFWTSYETQYF
TGTTCCAGCAGCTTCTGGACTAGTTATGAGACCCAGTACTTC
>once|.|TRBJ2-3|TRBV11-2
CASSYGMWGPSLDTQYF
TGTGCCAGCAGCTATGGGATGTGGGGGCCAAGCTTAGATACGCAGTATTTT
>.|TRBD2|TRBJ2-7|TRBV15
CATSFRAGAYEQYF
TGTGCCACCAGCTTTCGGGCGGGGGCCTACGAGCAGTACTTC
>.|TRBD2|TRBJ2-5|TRBV9
CASSVDGRETQYF
TGTGCCAGCAGCGTAGACGGGAGGGAGACCCAGTACTTC
>.|.|TRBJ1-4|TRBV9
CASSVDSNEKLFF
TGTGCCAGCAGCGTAGACTCTAATGAAAAACTGTTTTTT
>.|.|TRBJ1-4|TRBV7-9
CSSSWGGEKLFF
TGTTCCAGCAGCTGGGGCGGTGAAAAACTGTTTTTT
>.|TRBD1|TRBJ1-5|TRBV19
CASSTRQGSEPQHF
TGTGCCAGTAGTACTCGACAGGGCTCGGAGCCCCAGCATTTT
>few|.|TRBJ2-2|TRBV6-4
CASSARGSGELFF
TGTGCCAGCAGTGCGCGAGGGTCCGGGGAGCTGTTTTTT
>.|.|TRBJ1-3|TRBV4-2
CASSQGANSGNTIYF
TGTGCCAGCAGCCAAGGAGCAAACTCTGGAAACACCATATATTTT
>.|TRBD1|TRBJ2-5|TRBV28
CASTLADRVKETQYF
TGTGCCAGCACCTTGGCGGACAGGGTAAAAGAGACCCAGTACTTC
>.|TRBD2|TRBJ2-1|TRBV9
CASSSYRAGGEQFF
TGTGCCAGCAGCTCCTACAGAGCGGGAGGGGAGCAGTTCTTC
>.|TRBD1|TRBJ1-4|TRBV7-2
CASSFTGAVRGEKLFF
TGTGCCAGCAGCTTTACAGGGGCGGTTAGGGGTGAAAAACTGTTTTTT